Below, 14 T cell receptor beta chains from the same sample are listed, as sequenced in a study of blood T cells in healthy people across ages. A second 7 to 11 cycle PCR used barcoded and J-beta primers. MiXCR, applied by TCRdb to the 5' RACE reads, yields one record per CDR3 protein. The sample contains more than 600,000 distinct CDR3 sequences, 20% to 25% of which appear only once. These data were also reused for a study on T cells of mothers and their children.

Sequencing was carried out using blood. Every receptor here comes from a boy aged 10-17 years in good health.

The chain has TRBV3-1 and TRBJ2-3; 11 nucleotides agree with TRBD2. Trimming removed 5 bases from V and 4 bases from J; junction bases left unmatched: 11. Germline V gene lookup returns CDR1 LGHDT and CDR2 YNNKEL (reference sequence). This CDR3 region has 17 residues. CDR3 amino acids: CASSKGLAGGRADTQYF. Here the CDR3 DNA reads TGTGCCAGCAGCAAAGGATTAGCGGGGGGGCGCGCAGATACGCAGTATTTT.

The chain uses TRBV7-9 and TRBJ1-1; D may be TRBD1 (6 bases). This CDR3 is 14 amino acids long. Trimming cost V 5 bases and J 4 bases, with 14 bases left between them. The germline V gene encodes CDR1 SEHNR and CDR2 FQNEAQ (reference sequence). The CDR3 reads CASSPSGGLTEAFF. CDR3 nucleotides: TGTGCCAGCAGCCCTTCTGGGGGCCTCACTGAAGCTTTCTTT.

This clonotype occurred a few times. This rearrangement joins TRBV10-2 to TRBJ2-5; D not certain. The J call may be in error: the DNA end matches TRBJ2-1 better. The CDR3 has 15 amino acids. Germline assignment: CDR1 WSHSY and CDR2 SAAADI. CDR3 nucleotides: TGCGCCAGCAGTGAGCCCCGAGGCGGAAGGAATGAGCAGTTCTTC. This codes for CASSEPRGGRNEQFF.

The chain couples TRBV20-1 to TRBJ2-1; D may correspond to TRBD1 or TRBD2 (5 bases each). Trimming shortened V by 1 base and J by 0 bases, and 13 bases separated the two germline ends. The CDR3 covers 16 residues. Germline V gene data show CDR1 as DFQATT and CDR2 as SNEGSKA (reference sequence). CDR3 in DNA: TGCAGTGCTAGAGGCCGGGACGCCGCCTCCTACAATGAGCAGTTCTTC. Its translation: CSARGRDAASYNEQFF.

The sample holds a few counts of this clonotype. This rearrangement joins TRBV5-1 to TRBJ2-1, with 9 bases identical to TRBD1. The CDR3 loop spans 16 amino acids. V trimming: 3 bases; J trimming: 0 bases; junction bases outside the gene matches: 4. The germline V gene encodes CDR1 SGHRS and CDR2 YFSETQ. This CDR3 is CASSSEQGASYNEQFF. CDR3 coding DNA: TGCGCCAGCAGCTCCGAACAGGGGGCCTCCTACAATGAGCAGTTCTTC.

This clonotype occurred many times. The J gene is TRBJ2-7, the V gene TRBV29-1; the D is unclear. CDR1 SQVTM and CDR2 ANQGSEA come from the germline V gene. Between the trimmed V and J ends, which lost 4 bases and 1 base, there was a span of 14 bases. This CDR3 has 14 amino acids. The CDR3 reads CSVVIWVRSYEQYF. Written as DNA, the CDR3 is TGCAGCGTTGTTATCTGGGTCAGGTCCTACGAGCAGTACTTC.

The chain combines TRBV12-3 or TRBV12-4 with TRBJ2-1; D not resolved. Trimming left V 6 bases short and J 4 bases short, with 10 bases between. The CDR3 spans 13 residues. CDR3 loop: CASSPYGYNEQFF. For the CDR3, the DNA is TGTGCCAGCAGCCCATACGGTTACAATGAGCAGTTCTTC.

This sequence joins TRBV20-1 and TRBJ2-2, with TRBD2 identical over 8 bases. CDR1 is DFQATT, CDR2 SNEGSKA, per germline (reference sequence). The V segment lost 0 bases and the J segment 7 bases; nucleotides outside the gene matches: 10. The CDR3 spans 16 residues. CDR3 in amino acids: CSARDPGLGLDGELFF. As DNA, the CDR3 is TGCAGTGCTAGAGACCCGGGACTAGGGTTAGACGGGGAGCTGTTTTTT.

CDR3 nucleotides: TGTGCCAGCTCACCAGTTGGTAGCGCGAACACCGGGGAGCTGTTTTTT. Amino acids: CASSPVGSANTGELFF. The chain employs TRBV18 and TRBJ2-2, with a weak D call TRBD2 (5 bases). This CDR3 comprises 16 residues. CDR1 is KGHSH and CDR2 is LQKENI in the germline V gene. V lost 2 bases, J lost 0 bases, and 10 bases lay in between.

The rearrangement uses TRBV3-1 and TRBJ1-1, with D unclear. V dropped 0 bases and J dropped 11 bases, with 10 bases sitting between them. The germline CDR1 and CDR2 sequences are LGHDT and YNNKEL (reference sequence). The length of the CDR3 is 12 residues. The CDR3 sequence: CASSQDELGAFF. The CDR3 DNA is TGTGCCAGCAGCCAAGATGAGCTAGGGGCTTTCTTT.

This clonotype was detected only a few times. The CDR3 DNA sequence: TGTGCCATCAGTGAGTCCTCCGGGACATTCCGGGATACGCAGTATTTT. Amino acid sequence: CAISESSGTFRDTQYF. This rearrangement joins TRBV10-3 to TRBJ2-3; TRBD1 is a possible D gene (6 bases). This CDR3 has 16 amino acids. Per the germline V gene, CDR1 is ENHRY and CDR2 is SYGVKD. The ends were cut back, 0 bases at V and 6 bases at J, with 16 bases in the middle.

The chain links TRBV20-1 to TRBJ2-1, with D possibly being TRBD1 (7 bases). Germline values: CDR1 DFQATT, CDR2 SNEGSKA (reference sequence). CDR3 length: 14 residues. V lost 6 bases and J lost 4, with 16 bases in between. CDR3 protein: CSANQGGRYNEQFF. DNA of the CDR3: TGCAGTGCCAATCAGGGGGGACGGTACAATGAGCAGTTCTTC.

In its sample, this clonotype was seen a few times. V is TRBV27 and J is TRBJ1-6; D is ambiguous. The germline V gene has CDR1 MNHEY and CDR2 SMNVEV (reference sequence). V was clipped by 7 bases and J by 9 bases, with 16 bases between them. The CDR3 length is 14 residues. CDR3 sequence reads: CASTPGGRISPLHF. CDR3 DNA sequence: TGTGCCAGCACCCCCGGTGGGAGGATTTCACCCCTCCACTTT.

A few counts support this clonotype. CDR3 coding DNA: TGCGCCAGCAGCTTGGAATCCAGGGACCTCGATACGCAGTATTTT. Amino acid sequence: CASSLESRDLDTQYF. The V call is TRBV5-1, the J call TRBJ2-3; either TRBD1 or TRBD2 may supply D (5 bases each). Deletions cut 0 bases from V and 6 bases from J, with 14 bases between. Germline V gene data show CDR1 as SGHRS and CDR2 as YFSETQ. This CDR3 is built from 15 residues.